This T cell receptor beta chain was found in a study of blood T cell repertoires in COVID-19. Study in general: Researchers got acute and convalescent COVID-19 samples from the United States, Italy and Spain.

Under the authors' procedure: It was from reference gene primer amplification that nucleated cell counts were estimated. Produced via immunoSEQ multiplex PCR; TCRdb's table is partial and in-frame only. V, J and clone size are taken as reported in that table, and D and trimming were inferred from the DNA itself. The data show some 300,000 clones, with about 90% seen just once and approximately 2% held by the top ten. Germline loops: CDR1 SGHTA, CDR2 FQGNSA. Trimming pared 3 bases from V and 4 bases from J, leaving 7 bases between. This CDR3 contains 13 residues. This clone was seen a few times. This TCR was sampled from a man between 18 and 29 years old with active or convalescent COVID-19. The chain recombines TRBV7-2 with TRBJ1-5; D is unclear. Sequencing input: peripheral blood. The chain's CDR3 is CASSLGQNQPQHF. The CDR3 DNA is TGTGCCAGCAGCTTGGGCCAGAATCAGCCCCAGCATTTT.